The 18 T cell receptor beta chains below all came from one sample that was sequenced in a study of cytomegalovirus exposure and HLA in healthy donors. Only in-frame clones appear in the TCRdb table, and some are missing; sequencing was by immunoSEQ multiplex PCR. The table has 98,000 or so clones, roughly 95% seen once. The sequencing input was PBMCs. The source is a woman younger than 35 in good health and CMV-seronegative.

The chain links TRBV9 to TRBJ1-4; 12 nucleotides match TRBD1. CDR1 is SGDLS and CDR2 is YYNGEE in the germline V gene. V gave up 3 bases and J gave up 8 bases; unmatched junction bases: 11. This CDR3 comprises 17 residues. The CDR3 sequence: CASSGLITGTGGEKLFF. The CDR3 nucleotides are TGTGCCAGCAGCGGATTGATTACCGGGACAGGGGGCGAAAAACTGTTTTTT.

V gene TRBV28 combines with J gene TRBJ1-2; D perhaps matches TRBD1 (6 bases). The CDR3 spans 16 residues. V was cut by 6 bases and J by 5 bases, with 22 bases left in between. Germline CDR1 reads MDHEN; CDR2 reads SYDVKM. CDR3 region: CASSEPGGRRTYGYTF. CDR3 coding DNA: TGTGCCAGCAGCGAGCCGGGGGGCAGGCGAACTTATGGCTACACCTTC.

CDR3: CASSDSPGSDEQYF. DNA of the CDR3: TGTGCCAGCAGTGACTCCCCAGGGTCGGACGAGCAGTACTTC. The rearrangement links TRBV6-4 to TRBJ2-7; weak D call: TRBD1 (5 bases). This CDR3 comprises 14 residues. Trimming cost V 0 bases and J 5 bases, with 11 bases left between them. The germline V gene encodes CDR1 MRHNA and CDR2 SNTAGT.

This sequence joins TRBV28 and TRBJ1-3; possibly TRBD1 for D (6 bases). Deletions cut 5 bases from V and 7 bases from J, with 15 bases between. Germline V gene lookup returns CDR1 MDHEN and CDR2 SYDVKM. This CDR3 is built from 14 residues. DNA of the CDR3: TGTGCCAGCAGTCAGGGGCCGGGGGGTAACACCATATATTTT. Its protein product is CASSQGPGGNTIYF.

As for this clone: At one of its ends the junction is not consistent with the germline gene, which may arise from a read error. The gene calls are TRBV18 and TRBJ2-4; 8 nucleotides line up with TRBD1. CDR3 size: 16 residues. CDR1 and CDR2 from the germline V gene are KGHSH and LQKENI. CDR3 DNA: TGTGCCAGCTCACCCACAGCAGGACAGGGACGCCCCAAGGTTTCCTTC. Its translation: CASSPTAGQGRPKVSF.

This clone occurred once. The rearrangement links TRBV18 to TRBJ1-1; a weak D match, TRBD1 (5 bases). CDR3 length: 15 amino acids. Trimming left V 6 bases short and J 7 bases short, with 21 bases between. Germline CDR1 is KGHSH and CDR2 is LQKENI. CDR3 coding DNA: TGTGCCAGCTCCCCTGCGGGGGAGGCAGGGCTTGAAGCTTTCTTT. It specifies CASSPAGEAGLEAFF.

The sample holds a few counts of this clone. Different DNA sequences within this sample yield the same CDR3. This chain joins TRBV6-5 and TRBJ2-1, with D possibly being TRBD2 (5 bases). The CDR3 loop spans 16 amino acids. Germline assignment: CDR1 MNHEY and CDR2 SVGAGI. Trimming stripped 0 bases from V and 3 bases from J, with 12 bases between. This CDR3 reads CASSYSTGFLYNEQFF. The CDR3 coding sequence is TGTGCCAGCAGTTACTCGACGGGGTTCCTCTACAATGAGCAGTTCTTC.

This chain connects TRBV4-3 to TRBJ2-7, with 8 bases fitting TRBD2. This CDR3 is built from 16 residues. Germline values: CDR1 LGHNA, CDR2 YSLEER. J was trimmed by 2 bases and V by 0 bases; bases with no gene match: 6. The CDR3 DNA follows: TGCGCCAGCAGCCAAGATCCCGGGGGGGGGCCCTACGAGCAGTACTTC. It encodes CASSQDPGGGPYEQYF.

The CDR3 bases are TGCGCCAGCAGTGCGCAGCTAGGAGAGACCCAGTACTTC. It encodes CASSAQLGETQYF. The chain carries TRBV5-1 and TRBJ2-5; no clear D gene. Germline CDR1 SGHRS, CDR2 YFSETQ. Trimming left V 5 bases short and J 4 bases short, with 12 bases between. The CDR3 contains 13 residues.

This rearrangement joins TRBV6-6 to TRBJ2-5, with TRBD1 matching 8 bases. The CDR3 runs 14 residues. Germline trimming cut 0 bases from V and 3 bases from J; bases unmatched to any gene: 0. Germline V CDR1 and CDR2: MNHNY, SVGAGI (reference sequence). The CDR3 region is CASSYSTGEETQYF. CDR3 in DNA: TGTGCCAGCAGTTACTCGACAGGGGAAGAGACCCAGTACTTC.

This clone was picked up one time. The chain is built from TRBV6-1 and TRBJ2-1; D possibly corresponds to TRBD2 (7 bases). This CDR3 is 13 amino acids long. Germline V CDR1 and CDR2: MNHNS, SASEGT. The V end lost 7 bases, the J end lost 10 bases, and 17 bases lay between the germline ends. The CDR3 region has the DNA TGTGCCAGCACCCTAGGGGGGGGGAACGAGCAGTTCTTC. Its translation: CASTLGGGNEQFF.

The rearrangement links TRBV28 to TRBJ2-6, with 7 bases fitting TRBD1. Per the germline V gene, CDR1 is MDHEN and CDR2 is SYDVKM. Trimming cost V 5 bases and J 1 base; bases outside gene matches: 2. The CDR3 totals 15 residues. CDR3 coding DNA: TGTGCCAGCAGTACCAGGGGGTCTGGGGCCAACGTCCTGACTTTC. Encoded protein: CASSTRGSGANVLTF.

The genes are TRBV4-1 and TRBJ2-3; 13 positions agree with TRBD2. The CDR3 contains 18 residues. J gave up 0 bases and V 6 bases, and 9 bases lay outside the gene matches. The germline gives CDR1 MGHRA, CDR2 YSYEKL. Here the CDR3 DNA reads TGCGCCAGCAGGACTAGCGGGGGGCCGTCCTCCAGCACAGATACGCAGTATTTT. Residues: CASRTSGGPSSSTDTQYF.

The CDR3 DNA reads TGTGCCAGCCGATCTCCTAGCGGGGGTACTTACAATGAGCAGTTCTTC. Translation gives CASRSPSGGTYNEQFF. The chain is built from TRBV28 and TRBJ2-1, with 10 bases that match TRBD2. Germline V CDR1 and CDR2: MDHEN, SYDVKM. The trim removed 8 bases at V and 4 bases at J, leaving 11 bases unmatched. This CDR3 has 16 amino acids.

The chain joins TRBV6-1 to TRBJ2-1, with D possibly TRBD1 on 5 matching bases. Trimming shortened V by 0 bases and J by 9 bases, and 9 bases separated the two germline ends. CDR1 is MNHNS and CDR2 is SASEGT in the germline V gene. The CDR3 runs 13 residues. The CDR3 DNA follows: TGTGCCAGCAGTGAAGCCAGGGATACTGAGCAGTTCTTC. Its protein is CASSEARDTEQFF.

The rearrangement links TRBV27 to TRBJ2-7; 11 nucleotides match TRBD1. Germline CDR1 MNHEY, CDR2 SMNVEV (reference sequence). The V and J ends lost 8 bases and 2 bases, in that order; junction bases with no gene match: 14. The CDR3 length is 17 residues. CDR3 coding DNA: TGTGCCAGCTCGGGACAGGGGGATTGGCGTTTCCCCTACGAGCAGTACTTC. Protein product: CASSGQGDWRFPYEQYF.

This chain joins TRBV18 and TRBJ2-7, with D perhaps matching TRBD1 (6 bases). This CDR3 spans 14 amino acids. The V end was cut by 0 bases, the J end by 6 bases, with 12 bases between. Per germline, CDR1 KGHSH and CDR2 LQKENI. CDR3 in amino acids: CASSPPNRDGEQYF. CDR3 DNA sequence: TGTGCCAGCTCACCACCAAACAGGGACGGCGAGCAGTACTTC.

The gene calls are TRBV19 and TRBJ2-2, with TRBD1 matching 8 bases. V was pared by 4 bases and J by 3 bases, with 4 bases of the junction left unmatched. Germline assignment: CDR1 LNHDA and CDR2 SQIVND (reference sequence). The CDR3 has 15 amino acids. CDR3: CASSRDRGYTGELFF. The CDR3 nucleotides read TGTGCCAGTAGTAGAGACAGGGGTTACACCGGGGAGCTGTTTTTT.